The 16 T cell receptor beta chains below were found in one sample sequenced in a study of PD-1 blockade in classical Hodgkin lymphoma. Every patient was affected by relapse after autologous stem cell transplantation, while exposure to brentuximab vedotin was not uniform. The protocol was immunoSEQ multiplex PCR, while the TCRdb copy is restricted to in-frame clones and leaves out a portion. The sample lists about 110,000 clones; about 89% were seen once. The specimen was peripheral blood mononuclear cells (PBMCs), collected before the second cycle of nivolumab. The origin of the receptors is a human donor with classical Hodgkin lymphoma.

The chain is built from TRBV11-2 and TRBJ2-7; D could derive from TRBD1 or TRBD2 (5 bases each). This CDR3 has 16 residues. Germline V gene sequence: CDR1 SGHAT, CDR2 FQNNGV. Trimming shortened V by 1 base and J by 0 bases, and 13 bases separated the two germline ends. DNA for the CDR3: TGTGCCAGCAGCTTAGGAGCGGCAGGGCTCTCCTACGAGCAGTACTTC. Amino acid sequence: CASSLGAAGLSYEQYF.

The chain is built from TRBV28 and TRBJ2-3; 11 positions match TRBD2. V lost 6 bases, J lost 3 bases, and 8 bases stayed unmatched. Germline CDR1 reads MDHEN; CDR2 reads SYDVKM. The CDR3 is 16 residues long. The DNA of the CDR3 is TGTGCCAGCAGCCTACTAGCGGGAGTTATAACAGATACGCAGTATTTT. It codes for CASSLLAGVITDTQYF.

The V gene is TRBV28, the J gene TRBJ1-1, with a weak D call TRBD1 (5 bases). Between the trimmed V and J ends, which lost 6 bases and 5 bases, there was a span of 16 bases. The CDR3 loop spans 14 amino acids. CDR1 is MDHEN, CDR2 SYDVKM, per germline. The CDR3 coding sequence is TGTGCCAGCAGCCCCGCGCGGCGGGGGACTGAAGCTTTCTTT. It codes for CASSPARRGTEAFF.

The chain joins TRBV19 to TRBJ2-2; no clear D. Germline V gene sequence: CDR1 LNHDA, CDR2 SQIVND (reference sequence). The CDR3 runs 17 residues. V dropped 3 bases and J dropped 1 base, with 15 bases sitting between them. The CDR3 spells CASSIQTQPKNTGELFF. DNA for the CDR3: TGTGCCAGTAGTATTCAGACTCAGCCAAAGAACACCGGGGAGCTGTTTTTT.

The chain employs TRBV5-6 and TRBJ2-1; the match to TRBD2 covers 7 bases. This CDR3 has 15 amino acids. Germline trimming cut 3 bases from V and 0 bases from J; bases unmatched to any gene: 3. Germline V lookup: CDR1 SGHDT, CDR2 YYEEEE. The CDR3 nucleotides read TGTGCCAGCAGCTCCGGGAGGTTCTCCTACAATGAGCAGTTCTTC. Protein: CASSSGRFSYNEQFF.

The V call is TRBV7-2, the J call TRBJ2-5, with 7 nucleotides matching TRBD2. Germline CDR1 SGHTA, CDR2 FQGNSA. The CDR3 contains 13 residues. After removal of 5 bases from V and 4 bases from J, the junction contained 4 bases not matched to a gene. CDR3 loop: CASSRQRGETQYF. As DNA, the CDR3 is TGTGCCAGCAGCCGCCAGCGGGGAGAGACCCAGTACTTC.

In the case of this clone: The same CDR3 can be traced to other DNA sequences in this sample. The chain carries TRBV5-1 and TRBJ2-1, with D possibly matching TRBD1 (5 bases). V lost 0 bases and J lost 4, with 8 bases in between. This CDR3 is built from 14 residues. CDR1 is SGHRS and CDR2 is YFSETQ in the germline V gene. CDR3: CASSLGQGYNEQFF. Here the CDR3 DNA reads TGCGCCAGCAGCTTGGGGCAGGGATACAATGAGCAGTTCTTC. The whole variable domain, remainder taken from reference TRBV5-1 and TRBJ2-1, is KAGVTQTPRYLIKTRGQQVTLSCSPISGHRSVSWYQQTPGQGLQFLFEYFSETQRNKGNFPGRFSGRQFSNSRSEMNVSTLELGDSALYLCASSLGQGYNEQFFGPGTRLTVL.

The rearrangement links TRBV18 to TRBJ2-7; 10 bases align to TRBD1. V was pared by 6 bases and J by 4 bases, with 9 bases of the junction left unmatched. Germline CDR1 KGHSH, CDR2 LQKENI. CDR3 size: 15 residues. The CDR3 bases are TGTGCCAGCTCGCACCCAGGACAGGGGGTTTACGAGCAGTACTTC. Amino acids: CASSHPGQGVYEQYF.

This clone showed up just a few times. The J gene is TRBJ2-7, the V gene TRBV30; 9 nucleotides match TRBD2. The CDR3 has 16 amino acids. CDR1 and CDR2 (germline): GTSNPN, SVGIG (reference sequence). V was pared by 2 bases and J by 6 bases, with 14 bases of the junction left unmatched. In DNA form, the CDR3 reads TGTGCCTGGAGTCGCGGGGGAAGCGGGAGGTCGTTCGAGCAGTACTTC. Amino acid sequence: CAWSRGGSGRSFEQYF.

The chain couples TRBV5-6 to TRBJ2-7; D gene uncertain. Trimming removed 1 base from V and 0 bases from J, with 23 bases in between. Germline lookup yields CDR1 SGHDT and CDR2 YYEEEE. The CDR3 is 19 residues long. The CDR3 coding sequence is TGTGCCAGCAGCTTGTTTTTCGTCGGAACAAACCGAAACTCCTACGAGCAGTACTTC. Encoded protein: CASSLFFVGTNRNSYEQYF.

The chain recombines TRBV6-1 with TRBJ2-1; D is ambiguous. This CDR3 is built from 14 residues. Looked up from germline, CDR1 is MNHNS and CDR2 is SASEGT. Trimming left V 7 bases short and J 3 bases short, with 13 bases between. CDR3 bases: TGTGCCAGCATAGACTCCTTGGGCTACAATGAGCAGTTCTTC. Translating gives CASIDSLGYNEQFF.

J is TRBJ1-1 and V is TRBV4-3; D call uncertain. The CDR3 is 15 residues long. Germline V CDR1 and CDR2: LGHNA, YSLEER. V was cut by 1 base and J by 1 base, with 10 bases left in between. The CDR3 sequence is CASSQGVYGNTEAFF. The CDR3 nucleotides are TGCGCCAGCAGCCAAGGTGTCTACGGGAACACTGAAGCTTTCTTT.

The chain has TRBV4-3 and TRBJ1-3; 9 bases map to TRBD1. In germline, CDR1 is LGHNA, CDR2 YSLEER. This CDR3 contains 15 residues. The V segment lost 3 bases and the J segment 2 bases; nucleotides outside the gene matches: 2. CDR3 nucleotide sequence: TGCGCCAGCAGCCAGGGGACAGGGCCTGGAAACACCATATATTTT. As protein: CASSQGTGPGNTIYF.

The V call is TRBV11-3, the J call TRBJ2-7; 11 bases agree with TRBD2. V lost 2 bases to trimming and J lost 3 bases; unmatched junction nucleotides: 6. This CDR3 contains 16 residues. The V gene's germline CDR1 is SGHNT and CDR2 YENEEA. This CDR3 is CASSLPTTSGSYEQYF. CDR3 coding DNA: TGTGCCAGCAGCTTACCAACTACTAGCGGGAGCTACGAGCAGTACTTC.

This clone was seen only a few times. The chain has TRBV20-1 and TRBJ2-7; no definite D call. V shed 5 bases and J shed 6 bases, with 11 bases lying between them. Germline V lookup: CDR1 DFQATT, CDR2 SNEGSKA (reference sequence). The CDR3 spans 11 residues. The CDR3 DNA reads TGCAGTGCTCTTTTTCGTTTCGAGCAGTACTTC. This codes for CSALFRFEQYF.

The chain recombines TRBV4-3 with TRBJ2-1; 8 positions match TRBD2. CDR3 length: 18 amino acids. The V gene end was trimmed by 0 bases and the J gene end by 3 bases; junction bases not matched to a gene: 10. Germline values: CDR1 LGHNA, CDR2 YSLEER. CDR3 in amino acids: CASSQEFLGTRGYNEQFF. For the CDR3, the DNA is TGCGCCAGCAGCCAAGAATTCCTCGGGACTAGGGGCTACAATGAGCAGTTCTTC.